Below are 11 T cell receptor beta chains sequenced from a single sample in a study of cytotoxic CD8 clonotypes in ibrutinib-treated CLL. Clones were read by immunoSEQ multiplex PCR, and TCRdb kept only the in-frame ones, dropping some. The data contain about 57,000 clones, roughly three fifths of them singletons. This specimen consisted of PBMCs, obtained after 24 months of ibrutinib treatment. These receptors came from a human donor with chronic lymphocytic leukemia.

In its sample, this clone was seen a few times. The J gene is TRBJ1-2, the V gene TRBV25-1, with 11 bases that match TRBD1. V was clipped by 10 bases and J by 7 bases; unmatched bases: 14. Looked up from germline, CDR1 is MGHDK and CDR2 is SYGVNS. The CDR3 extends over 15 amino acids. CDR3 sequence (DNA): TGTGCCACCCGCGGACAGGGGGCGCGAGGAGGTGGCTACACCTTC. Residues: CATRGQGARGGGYTF.

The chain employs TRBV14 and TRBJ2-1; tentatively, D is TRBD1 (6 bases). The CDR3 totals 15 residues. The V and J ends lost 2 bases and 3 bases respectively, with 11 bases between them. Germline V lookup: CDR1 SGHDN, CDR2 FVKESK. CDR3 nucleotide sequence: TGTGCCAGCAGCCAACTCACACAGGGCTACAATGAGCAGTTCTTC. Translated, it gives CASSQLTQGYNEQFF.

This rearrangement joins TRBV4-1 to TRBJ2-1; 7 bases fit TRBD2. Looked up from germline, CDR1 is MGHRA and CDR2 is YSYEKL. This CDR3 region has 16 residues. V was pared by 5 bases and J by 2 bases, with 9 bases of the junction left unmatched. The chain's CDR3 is CASSVQGLAAYNEQFF. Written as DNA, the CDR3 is TGCGCCAGCAGCGTTCAAGGGCTAGCGGCCTACAATGAGCAGTTCTTC.

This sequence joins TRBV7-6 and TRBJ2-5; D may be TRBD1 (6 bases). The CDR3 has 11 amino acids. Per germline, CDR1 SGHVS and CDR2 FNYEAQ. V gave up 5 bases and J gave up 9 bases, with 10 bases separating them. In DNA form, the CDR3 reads TGTGCCAGCAGCCATGAGGGGGCCCAGTACTTC. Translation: CASSHEGAQYF.

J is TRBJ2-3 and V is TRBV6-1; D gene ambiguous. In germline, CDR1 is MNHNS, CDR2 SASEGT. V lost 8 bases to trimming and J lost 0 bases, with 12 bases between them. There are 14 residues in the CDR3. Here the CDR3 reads CASLFTASTDTQYF. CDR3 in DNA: TGTGCCAGCCTCTTCACGGCTAGCACAGATACGCAGTATTTT.

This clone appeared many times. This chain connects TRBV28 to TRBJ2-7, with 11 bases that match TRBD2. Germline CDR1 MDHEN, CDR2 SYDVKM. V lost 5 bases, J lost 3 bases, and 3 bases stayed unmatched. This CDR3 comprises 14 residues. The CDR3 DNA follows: TGTGCCAGCAGTAGACTAGCGGGAATCTACGAGCAGTACTTC. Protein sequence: CASSRLAGIYEQYF.

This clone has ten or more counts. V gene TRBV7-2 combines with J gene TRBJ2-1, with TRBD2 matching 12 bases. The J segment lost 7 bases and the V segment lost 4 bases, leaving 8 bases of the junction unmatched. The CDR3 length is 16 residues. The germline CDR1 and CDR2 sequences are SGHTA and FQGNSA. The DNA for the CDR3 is TGTGCCAGCAGCTATACTAGCGGGGGGACCACAAATGAGCAGTTCTTC. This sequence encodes CASSYTSGGTTNEQFF.

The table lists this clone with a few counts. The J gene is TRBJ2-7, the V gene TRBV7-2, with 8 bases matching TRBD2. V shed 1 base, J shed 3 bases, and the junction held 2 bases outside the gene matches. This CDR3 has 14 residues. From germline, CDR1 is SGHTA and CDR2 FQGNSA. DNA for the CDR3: TGTGCCAGCAGCTTAGAGGGACTAGTCTACGAGCAGTACTTC. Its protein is CASSLEGLVYEQYF.

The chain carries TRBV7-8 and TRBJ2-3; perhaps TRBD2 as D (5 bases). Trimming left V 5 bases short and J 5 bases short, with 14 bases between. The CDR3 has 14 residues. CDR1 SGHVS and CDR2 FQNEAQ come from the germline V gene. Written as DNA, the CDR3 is TGTGCCAGCAGCCGATCGGGATGGAAAGATACGCAGTATTTT. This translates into CASSRSGWKDTQYF. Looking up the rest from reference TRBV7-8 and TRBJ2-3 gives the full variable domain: GAGVSQSPRYKVAKRGQDVALRCDPISGHVSLFWYQQALGQGPEFLTYFQNEAQLDKSGLPSDRFFAERPEGSVSTLKIQRTQQEDSAVYLCASSRSGWKDTQYFGPGTRLTVL.

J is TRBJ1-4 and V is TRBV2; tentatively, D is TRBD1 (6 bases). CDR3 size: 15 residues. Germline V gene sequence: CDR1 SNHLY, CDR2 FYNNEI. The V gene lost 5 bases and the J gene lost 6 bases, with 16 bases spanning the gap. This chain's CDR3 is CASSPGRQGYEKLFF. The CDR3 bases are TGTGCCAGCAGTCCGGGGCGCCAGGGGTATGAAAAACTGTTTTTT.

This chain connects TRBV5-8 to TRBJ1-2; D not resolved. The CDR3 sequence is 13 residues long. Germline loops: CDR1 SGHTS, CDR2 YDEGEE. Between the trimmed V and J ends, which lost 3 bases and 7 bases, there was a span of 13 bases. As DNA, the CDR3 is TGTGCCAGCAGCTCCGTGGATTCAAGTGGCTACACCTTC. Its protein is CASSSVDSSGYTF.